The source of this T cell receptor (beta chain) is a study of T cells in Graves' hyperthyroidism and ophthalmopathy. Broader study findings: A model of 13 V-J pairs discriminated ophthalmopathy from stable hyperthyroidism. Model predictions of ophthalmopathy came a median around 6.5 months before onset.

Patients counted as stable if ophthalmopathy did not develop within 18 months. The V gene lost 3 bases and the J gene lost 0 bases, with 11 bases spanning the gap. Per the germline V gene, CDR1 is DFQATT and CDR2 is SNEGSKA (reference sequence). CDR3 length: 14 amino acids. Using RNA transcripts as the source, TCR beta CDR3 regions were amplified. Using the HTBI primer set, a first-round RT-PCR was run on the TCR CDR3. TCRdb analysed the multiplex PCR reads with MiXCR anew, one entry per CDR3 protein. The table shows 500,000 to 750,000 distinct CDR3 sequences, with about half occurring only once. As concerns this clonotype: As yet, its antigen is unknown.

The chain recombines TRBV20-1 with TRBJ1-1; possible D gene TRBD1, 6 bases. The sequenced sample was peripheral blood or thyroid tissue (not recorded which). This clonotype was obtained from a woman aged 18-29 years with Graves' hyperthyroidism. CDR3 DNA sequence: TGCAGTGCTAGCGGCCAGGGGATGAACACTGAAGCTTTCTTT. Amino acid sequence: CSASGQGMNTEAFF.